These 31 T cell receptor beta chains originate from one sample sequenced in a study of T cell changes during pregnancy in multiple sclerosis. Only in-frame clones appear in the TCRdb table, and some are missing; sequencing was by immunoSEQ multiplex PCR. The sample lists roughly 100,000 clones; about nine tenths were seen once. Specimen: peripheral blood, collected after pregnancy. The receptors were gathered from a female donor in good health, enrolled as a control in a pregnancy study.

The chain uses TRBV12-5 and TRBJ2-3; D not certain. The germline V and J ends were trimmed by 6 bases and 0 bases, with 4 bases remaining between them. The CDR3 length is 12 residues. CDR1 and CDR2 from the germline V gene are LGHNT and FRNRAP. Here the CDR3 reads CASGHSTDTQYF. The DNA of the CDR3 is TGTGCTAGTGGACATAGCACAGATACGCAGTATTTT.

This clone has only one observation. This sequence joins TRBV7-2 and TRBJ2-1; 10 bases match TRBD2. The V and J ends lost 2 bases and 9 bases, in that order; junction bases with no gene match: 10. CDR1 is SGHTA and CDR2 is FQGNSA in the germline V gene. This CDR3 comprises 16 residues. The DNA of the CDR3 is TGTGCCAGCAGCTTACCCTGGACTAGCGGCCCCGGTGAGCAGTTCTTC. Translation gives CASSLPWTSGPGEQFF.

The sample holds one count of this clone. This chain uses TRBV20-1 with TRBJ2-5, with D unclear. The germline V gene has CDR1 DFQATT and CDR2 SNEGSKA (reference sequence). The CDR3 runs 10 residues. Trimming removed 3 bases at V and 3 bases at J, with 2 bases between. CDR3 in amino acids: CSASKETQYF. For the CDR3, the DNA is TGCAGTGCTAGCAAAGAGACCCAGTACTTC.

This chain links TRBV9 with TRBJ2-3, with 8 bases lining up with TRBD1. The germline CDR1 and CDR2 sequences are SGDLS and YYNGEE. Trimming removed 2 bases from V and 4 bases from J; junction bases left unmatched: 6. The CDR3 covers 15 residues. CDR3 coding DNA: TGTGCCAGCAGCGTGCACCACAGGGGGGCAGATACGCAGTATTTT. Protein product: CASSVHHRGADTQYF. Together with reference TRBV9 and TRBJ2-3, the CDR3 gives the full variable domain: DSGVTQTPKHLITATGQRVTLRCSPRSGDLSVYWYQQSLDQGLQFLIQYYNGEERAKGNILERFSAQQFPDLHSELNLSSLELGDSALYFCASSVHHRGADTQYFGPGTRLTVL.

This CDR3 reads CASSPTSLGGGTIYF. CDR3 bases: TGTGCCAGCAGCCCCACGTCGCTGGGGGGAGGCACCATATATTTT. V usage is TRBV11-2 and J usage is TRBJ1-3; D is possibly TRBD1 (5 bases). The V gene's germline CDR1 is SGHAT and CDR2 FQNNGV. This CDR3 spans 15 amino acids. V lost 5 bases and J lost 9, with 20 bases in between.

This clone was seen a few times. The CDR3 loop is CASSFTAGADSYNEQFF. CDR3 sequence (DNA): TGTGCCAGCAGTTTTACAGCGGGGGCCGACTCCTACAATGAGCAGTTCTTC. The chain joins TRBV7-6 to TRBJ2-1; 8 positions match TRBD2. The V segment lost 6 bases and the J segment 0 bases; nucleotides outside the gene matches: 10. The CDR3 extends over 17 amino acids. The germline V gene has CDR1 SGHVS and CDR2 FNYEAQ.

The rearrangement links TRBV6-5 to TRBJ2-5, with TRBD1 identical over 7 bases. Germline CDR1 MNHEY, CDR2 SVGAGI. There are 15 residues in the CDR3. J gave up 1 base and V 8 bases, and 10 bases lay outside the gene matches. The DNA for the CDR3 is TGTGCCAGCGGGCAGGGGGTCGGGGTCCAAGAGACCCAGTACTTC. Translating gives CASGQGVGVQETQYF.

This chain connects TRBV10-1 to TRBJ2-7; 10 bases map to TRBD1. Germline CDR1 is WNHNN and CDR2 is SYGVQD (reference sequence). CDR3 size: 15 residues. After removal of 6 bases from V and 3 bases from J, the junction contained 8 bases not matched to a gene. CDR3 region: CASRDRGSPDYEQYF. CDR3 nucleotides: TGCGCCAGCAGGGACAGGGGGTCCCCAGACTACGAGCAGTACTTC.

This chain connects TRBV6-6 to TRBJ1-5; weak D call: TRBD1 (6 bases). Trimming removed 2 bases from V and 5 bases from J, with 10 bases in between. CDR3 size: 14 residues. CDR1 MNHNY and CDR2 SVGAGI come from the germline V gene (reference sequence). This chain's CDR3 is CASSYGAGDQPQHF. As DNA, the CDR3 is TGTGCCAGCAGTTACGGCGCAGGGGATCAGCCCCAGCATTTT.

The chain uses TRBV4-1 and TRBJ2-1; TRBD2 agrees at 9 bases. The CDR3 spans 16 residues. Germline V CDR1 and CDR2: MGHRA, YSYEKL. Unmatched junction bases numbered 10, after V lost 0 bases and J lost 10 bases. The CDR3 nucleotides are TGCGCCAGCAGCCAAGATCAGCGGGGGGCCGTCGGGGAGCAGTTCTTC. Residues: CASSQDQRGAVGEQFF.

V and J are TRBV7-9 and TRBJ2-5, with 9 bases that match TRBD1. The germline V gene has CDR1 SEHNR and CDR2 FQNEAQ (reference sequence). V lost 1 base to trimming and J lost 7 bases; unmatched junction nucleotides: 4. This CDR3 is built from 14 residues. CDR3 loop: CASSLVGTGLTQYF. The CDR3 nucleotides are TGTGCCAGCAGCTTAGTGGGGACAGGGTTGACCCAGTACTTC.

The rearrangement joins TRBV20-1 to TRBJ2-5; D uncertain. This CDR3 is 11 amino acids long. Germline assignment: CDR1 DFQATT and CDR2 SNEGSKA (reference sequence). V was trimmed by 1 base and J by 3 bases, leaving 3 bases between them. As DNA, the CDR3 is TGCAGTGCTAGAGCGGAAGAGACCCAGTACTTC. It translates to CSARAEETQYF.

The chain has TRBV7-2 and TRBJ1-4; 8 nucleotides align to TRBD1. This CDR3 contains 15 residues. Germline CDR1 reads SGHTA; CDR2 reads FQGNSA. Germline trimming cut 10 bases from V and 6 bases from J; bases unmatched to any gene: 13. CDR3 bases: TGTGCCACCGGACAGGGCTGGAGTCGGGATGAAAAACTGTTTTTT. It encodes CATGQGWSRDEKLFF.

The chain couples TRBV19 to TRBJ2-1; 10 bases fit TRBD2. The CDR3 is 15 amino acids. Germline CDR1 LNHDA, CDR2 SQIVND (reference sequence). The V and J ends lost 2 bases and 9 bases, in that order; junction bases with no gene match: 7. The CDR3: CASSITGLAVGEQFF. For the CDR3, the DNA is TGTGCCAGTAGTATAACTGGACTAGCGGTGGGTGAGCAGTTCTTC.

In the case of this clone: The junction does not match germline at one end; this may be a read error. The rearrangement joins TRBV30 to TRBJ2-7; D remains unclear. This CDR3 has 11 residues. Germline loops: CDR1 GTSNPN, CDR2 SVGIG (reference sequence). The CDR3 region has the DNA TGTGCCTGGAGTGAGTCTAGTAACACGCGCTTC. Translation gives CAWSESSNTRF.

This chain joins TRBV6-4 and TRBJ2-3; 8 nucleotides align to TRBD2. CDR1 is MRHNA and CDR2 is SNTAGT in the germline V gene. With V trimmed by 5 bases and J by 0 bases, 4 bases remained unmatched. The CDR3 runs to 15 residues. The CDR3 DNA reads TGTGCCAGCAGTCGGGAGGGAAGAAGCACAGATACGCAGTATTTT. This encodes CASSREGRSTDTQYF.

The chain couples TRBV6-1 to TRBJ1-5; 8 bases are a match to TRBD1. Trimming took 4 bases from V and 5 from J; bases not matched to a gene: 1. Germline V gives CDR1 MNHNS, CDR2 SASEGT. There are 13 residues in the CDR3. CDR3 in amino acids: CASSVTGDQPQHF. CDR3 DNA: TGTGCCAGCAGTGTGACAGGGGATCAGCCCCAGCATTTT.

V is TRBV9 and J is TRBJ2-1; 11 bases are shared with TRBD2. V gave up 4 bases and J gave up 8 bases; unmatched junction bases: 5. Germline CDR1 SGDLS, CDR2 YYNGEE. This CDR3 region has 14 residues. CDR3 sequence reads: CASSPGTSGHEQFF. CDR3 sequence (DNA): TGTGCCAGCAGCCCAGGGACTAGCGGCCATGAGCAGTTCTTC. Looking up the rest from reference TRBV9 and TRBJ2-1 gives the full variable domain: DSGVTQTPKHLITATGQRVTLRCSPRSGDLSVYWYQQSLDQGLQFLIQYYNGEERAKGNILERFSAQQFPDLHSELNLSSLELGDSALYFCASSPGTSGHEQFFGPGTRLTVL.

This clone has just one count. Other DNA sequences in this sample translate to the same CDR3. This sequence joins TRBV14 and TRBJ1-2; D is unresolved. CDR1 SGHDN and CDR2 FVKESK come from the germline V gene. Trimming pared 0 bases from V and 5 bases from J, leaving 7 bases between. There are 13 residues in the CDR3. CDR3 coding DNA: TGTGCCAGCAGCCAAGATAGAGGTTATGGCTACACCTTC. This translates into CASSQDRGYGYTF.

The chain recombines TRBV25-1 with TRBJ2-7, with 10 bases matching TRBD1. The V gene's germline CDR1 is MGHDK and CDR2 SYGVNS. CDR3 length equals 15 residues. J lost 2 bases, V lost 3 bases, and 4 bases had no gene match. CDR3 in amino acids: CASSDVGQGAYEQYF. The DNA for the CDR3 is TGTGCCAGCAGTGACGTAGGACAGGGGGCCTACGAGCAGTACTTC.

This chain uses TRBV7-9 with TRBJ1-5; 8 nucleotides agree with TRBD1. This CDR3 region has 15 residues. V trimming: 3 bases; J trimming: 4 bases; junction bases outside the gene matches: 5. Germline V gene data show CDR1 as SEHNR and CDR2 as FQNEAQ (reference sequence). CDR3 loop: CASSLGGQANQPQHF. DNA for the CDR3: TGTGCCAGCAGCTTGGGGGGACAGGCTAATCAGCCCCAGCATTTT. The full variable domain, in which reference TRBV7-9 and TRBJ1-5 provide the parts outside the CDR3, is DTGVSQNPRHKITKRGQNVTFRCDPISEHNRLYWYRQTLGQGPEFLTYFQNEAQLEKSRLLSDRFSAERPKGSFSTLEIQRTEQGDSAMYLCASSLGGQANQPQHFGDGTRLSIL.

This clone appeared a few times. V and J are TRBV27 and TRBJ1-4; D perhaps matches TRBD1 (6 bases). V lost 1 base to trimming and J lost 4 bases, with 10 bases between them. CDR3 length: 15 residues. Germline loops: CDR1 MNHEY, CDR2 SMNVEV (reference sequence). CDR3 in amino acids: CASSLWGGLNEKLFF. The CDR3 coding sequence is TGTGCCAGCAGTTTATGGGGGGGGCTTAATGAAAAACTGTTTTTT.

This chain joins TRBV11-1 and TRBJ1-6; D gene uncertain. There are 14 residues in the CDR3. V dropped 0 bases and J dropped 7 bases, with 7 bases sitting between them. Per the germline V gene, CDR1 is SGHAT and CDR2 is FQDESV (reference sequence). In DNA form, the CDR3 reads TGTGCCAGCAGCTTAGCCGGTCCAAATTCACCCCTCCACTTT. Its translation is CASSLAGPNSPLHF.

V gene TRBV28 combines with J gene TRBJ1-5, with D unclear. Germline V gene sequence: CDR1 MDHEN, CDR2 SYDVKM. The CDR3 has 15 residues. The ends were cut back, 7 bases at V and 2 bases at J, with 15 bases in the middle. CDR3 amino acids: CASNLAFGGNQPQHF. The CDR3 DNA is TGTGCCAGCAACCTGGCATTCGGGGGCAATCAGCCCCAGCATTTT. The full variable domain, in which reference TRBV28 and TRBJ1-5 provide the parts outside the CDR3, is DVKVTQSSRYLVKRTGEKVFLECVQDMDHENMFWYRQDPGLGLRLIYFSYDVKMKEKGDIPEGYSVSREKKERFSLILESASTNQTSMYLCASNLAFGGNQPQHFGDGTRLSIL.

The genes are TRBV5-1 and TRBJ2-2; D gene uncertain. CDR1 is SGHRS, CDR2 YFSETQ, per germline. This CDR3 has 13 residues. Trimming removed 0 bases at V and 4 bases at J, with 4 bases between. The CDR3, as DNA: TGCGCCAGCAGCTTGGTAGTCACCGGGGAGCTGTTTTTT. As protein: CASSLVVTGELFF.

The chain is built from TRBV4-1 and TRBJ1-1, with 11 bases aligning to TRBD1. V shed 1 base, J shed 4 bases, and the junction held 2 bases outside the gene matches. The CDR3 runs 15 residues. CDR1 is MGHRA and CDR2 is YSYEKL in the germline V gene. CDR3 sequence reads: CASSQAGQGGTEAFF. The CDR3 region has the DNA TGCGCCAGCAGCCAAGCGGGACAGGGGGGCACTGAAGCTTTCTTT.

The rearrangement uses TRBV11-2 and TRBJ2-1, with a possible D match to TRBD2 (5 bases). There are 15 residues in the CDR3. Trimming took 6 bases from V and 2 from J, leaving 14 bases between them. Germline V gene data show CDR1 as SGHAT and CDR2 as FQNNGV. CDR3 amino acids: CASRESGKAYNEQFF. The CDR3 region has the DNA TGTGCCAGCAGAGAGAGCGGAAAAGCCTACAATGAGCAGTTCTTC.

The V call is TRBV7-2, the J call TRBJ2-5; TRBD2 aligns across 10 bases. The germline V gene has CDR1 SGHTA and CDR2 FQGNSA. After removal of 4 bases from V and 3 bases from J, the junction contained 8 bases not matched to a gene. This CDR3 spans 16 amino acids. This chain's CDR3 is CASSYSQRGGKETQYF. The CDR3, as DNA: TGTGCCAGCAGCTACTCACAGCGGGGGGGAAAAGAGACCCAGTACTTC.

The rearrangement links TRBV18 to TRBJ2-3, with D unresolved. CDR3 length: 14 amino acids. The V gene's germline CDR1 is KGHSH and CDR2 LQKENI. V lost 2 bases and J lost 10, with 16 bases in between. The CDR3, as DNA: TGTGCCAGCTCACCAGGGCCGGCTCAGACCTCGCAGTATTTT. This codes for CASSPGPAQTSQYF. Full variable domain (remainder filled in from reference TRBV18 and TRBJ2-3): NAGVMQNPRHLVRRRGQEARLRCSPMKGHSHVYWYRQLPEEGLKFMVYLQKENIIDESGMPKERFSAEFPKEGPSILRIQQVVRGDSAAYFCASSPGPAQTSQYFGPGTRLTVL.

There are a few counts of this clone. CDR3 nucleotides: TGTGCCAGCAGCACCGGAGTAGGCTATAATTCACCCCTCCACTTT. Translated, it gives CASSTGVGYNSPLHF. The genes are TRBV7-9 and TRBJ1-6; D is ambiguous. CDR3 length equals 15 residues. V lost 5 bases, J lost 3 bases, and 11 bases lay in between. Germline CDR1 and CDR2: SEHNR and FQNEAQ (reference sequence).

This clone was seen once. The chain uses TRBV9 and TRBJ1-2; weak D call: TRBD1 (5 bases). The CDR3 spans 12 residues. The germline V and J ends were trimmed by 7 bases and 5 bases, with 12 bases remaining between them. In germline, CDR1 is SGDLS, CDR2 YYNGEE. The CDR3: CASGGEPYGYTF. For the CDR3, the DNA is TGTGCCAGCGGAGGGGAACCTTATGGCTACACCTTC.